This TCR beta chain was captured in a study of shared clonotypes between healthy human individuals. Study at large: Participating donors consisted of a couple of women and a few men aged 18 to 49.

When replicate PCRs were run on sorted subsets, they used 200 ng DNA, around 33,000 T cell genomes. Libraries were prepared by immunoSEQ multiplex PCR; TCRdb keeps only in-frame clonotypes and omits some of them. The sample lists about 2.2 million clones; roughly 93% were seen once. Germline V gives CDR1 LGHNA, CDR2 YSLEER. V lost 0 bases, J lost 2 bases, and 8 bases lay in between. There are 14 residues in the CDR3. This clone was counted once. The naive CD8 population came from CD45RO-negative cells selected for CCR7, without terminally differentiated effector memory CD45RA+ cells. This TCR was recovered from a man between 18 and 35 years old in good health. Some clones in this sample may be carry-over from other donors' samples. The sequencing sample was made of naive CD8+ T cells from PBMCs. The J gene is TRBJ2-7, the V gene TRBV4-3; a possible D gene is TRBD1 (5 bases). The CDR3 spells CASSQDRGTYEQYF. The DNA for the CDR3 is TGCGCCAGCAGCCAAGATAGGGGAACCTACGAGCAGTACTTC.